A selection of T cell receptor beta chains follows, all from one sample in a study of CD8 T cell repertoires and HIV-1 epitope variants. TCRdb's copy holds only in-frame clones and misses some; the assay was immunoSEQ multiplex PCR. The sample consists of some 5,100 clones, around two thirds of them appearing once. No antigen has been identified for these receptors. Source material: cultured CD8+ T cells derived from PBMCs. All receptors derive from a male donor with HIV. Both conserved end residues are part of each CDR3. The order of the fields is CDR3 protein, D gene, V gene, CDR3 length. The D gene is left open where the match is weak.

CDR3aa: CASRRGGSWFEKLFF; d_gene: -; v_gene: TRBV27; len: 15
CDR3aa: CASSLEVVSSYEQYF; d_gene: -; v_gene: TRBV5-1; len: 15
CDR3aa: CASNEDRGVTEAFF; d_gene: TRBD1; v_gene: TRBV6-1; len: 14
CDR3aa: CASSPVYSNQPQHF; d_gene: -; v_gene: TRBV7-2; len: 14
CDR3aa: CASSQTGAGNTIYF; d_gene: TRBD1; v_gene: TRBV7-9; len: 14
CDR3aa: CASSLNRRGSTGELFF; d_gene: -; v_gene: TRBV28; len: 16
CDR3aa: CASSGLAGGVEQFF; d_gene: TRBD2; v_gene: TRBV19; len: 14
CDR3aa: CASTMTGVGEQYF; d_gene: TRBD1; v_gene: TRBV19; len: 13
CDR3aa: CASSPIRTPNTGELFF; d_gene: -; v_gene: TRBV7-9; len: 16
CDR3aa: CASSVVIGGSSTDTQYF; d_gene: -; v_gene: TRBV9; len: 17
CDR3aa: CASSLRVAGGYDEQFF; d_gene: TRBD2; v_gene: TRBV28; len: 16
CDR3aa: CASSPRDSSNEKLFF; d_gene: TRBD1; v_gene: TRBV9; len: 15
CDR3aa: CASSETQGTGELFF; d_gene: -; v_gene: TRBV6-6; len: 14
CDR3aa: CASRTGEVTEAFF; d_gene: -; v_gene: TRBV28; len: 13
CDR3aa: CASSRDGTGTDTQYF; d_gene: TRBD1; v_gene: TRBV7-9; len: 15
CDR3aa: CASSLQDLAETQYF; d_gene: -; v_gene: TRBV28; len: 14